The clone carrying this TCR beta chain was counted at least ten times. Its antigen is currently unknown. The data belong to a study of T cells in Graves' hyperthyroidism and ophthalmopathy. J lost 4 bases, V lost 3 bases, and 7 bases had no gene match. The CDR3 covers 14 residues. Germline values: CDR1 SQVTM, CDR2 ANQGSEA. RNA transcripts provided the source from which TCR beta CDR3 regions were amplified. HTBI primers were employed in a first-round RT-PCR of the TCR CDR3. TCRdb re-called the multiplex PCR reads through MiXCR, storing one row per CDR3 protein. The profile shows about 280,000 distinct CDR3 sequences, approximately 26% of them singletons. Researchers barred patients who had uncontrolled infection, other autoimmune disease, pregnancy or lactation. Overall study findings and caveats: The model's output predicted ophthalmopathy at a median of roughly 6.9 months prior to onset.

The sequence was collected from a man in his forties with Graves' hyperthyroidism that later progressed to Graves' ophthalmopathy. V is TRBV29-1 and J is TRBJ1-1; 8 nucleotides align to TRBD1. The specimen was blood. This chain's CDR3 is CSVEMTGAGTEAFF. The CDR3 coding sequence is TGCAGCGTTGAGATGACAGGGGCGGGCACTGAAGCTTTCTTT.